This TCR beta chain was sequenced in a study of blood T cell repertoires in COVID-19. This CDR3 spans 13 amino acids. Germline V lookup: CDR1 SGHRS, CDR2 YFSETQ. Trimming took 6 bases from V and 7 from J; bases not matched to a gene: 8. Method: immunoSEQ multiplex PCR; TCRdb's copy keeps in-frame clones and lacks some. The sample lists roughly 120,000 clones; over 85% were seen once. The TCR comes from a man aged 45-65 years with active COVID-19. V usage is TRBV5-1 and J usage is TRBJ1-2, with TRBD1 matching 8 bases. The material sequenced was peripheral blood. The CDR3 reads CASKGDRQGGYTF. The CDR3 DNA is TGCGCCAGCAAGGGGGACAGGCAGGGTGGCTACACCTTC. Filled out from reference TRBV5-1 and TRBJ1-2, the complete variable domain reads KAGVTQTPRYLIKTRGQQVTLSCSPISGHRSVSWYQQTPGQGLQFLFEYFSETQRNKGNFPGRFSGRQFSNSRSEMNVSTLELGDSALYLCASKGDRQGGYTFGSGTRLTVV.